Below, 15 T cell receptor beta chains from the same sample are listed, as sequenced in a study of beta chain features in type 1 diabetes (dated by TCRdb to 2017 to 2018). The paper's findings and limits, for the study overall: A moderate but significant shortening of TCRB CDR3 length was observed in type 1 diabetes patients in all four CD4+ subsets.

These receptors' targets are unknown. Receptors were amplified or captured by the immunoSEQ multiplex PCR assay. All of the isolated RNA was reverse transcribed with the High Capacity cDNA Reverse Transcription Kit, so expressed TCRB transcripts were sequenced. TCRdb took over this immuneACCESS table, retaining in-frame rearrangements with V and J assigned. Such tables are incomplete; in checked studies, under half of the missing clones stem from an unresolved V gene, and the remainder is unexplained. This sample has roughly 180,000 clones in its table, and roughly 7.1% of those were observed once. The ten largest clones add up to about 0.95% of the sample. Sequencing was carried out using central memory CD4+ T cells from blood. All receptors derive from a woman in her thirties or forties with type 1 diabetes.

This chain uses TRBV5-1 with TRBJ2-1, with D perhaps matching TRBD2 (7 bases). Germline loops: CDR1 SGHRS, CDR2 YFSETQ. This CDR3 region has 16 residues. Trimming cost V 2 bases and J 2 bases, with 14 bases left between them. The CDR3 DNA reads TGCGCCAGCAGCTTAGGGGGGGTTTGGGCCTACAATGAGCAGTTCTTC. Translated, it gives CASSLGGVWAYNEQFF.

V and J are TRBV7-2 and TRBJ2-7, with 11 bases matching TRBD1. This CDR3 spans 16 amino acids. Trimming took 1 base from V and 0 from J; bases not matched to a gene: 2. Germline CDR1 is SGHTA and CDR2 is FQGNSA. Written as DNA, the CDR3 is TGTGCCAGCAGCTTAGGGACAGGGGGCATCTCCTACGAGCAGTACTTC. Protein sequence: CASSLGTGGISYEQYF.

For the CDR3, the DNA is TGTGCCAGCAGCCCTCAAGGAACGGCGGACATTCAGTACTTC. Protein product: CASSPQGTADIQYF. The chain is built from TRBV11-1 and TRBJ2-4, with unresolved D. The CDR3 loop spans 14 amino acids. Germline CDR1 is SGHAT and CDR2 is FQDESV (reference sequence). Trimming cost V 5 bases and J 8 bases, with 16 bases left between them.

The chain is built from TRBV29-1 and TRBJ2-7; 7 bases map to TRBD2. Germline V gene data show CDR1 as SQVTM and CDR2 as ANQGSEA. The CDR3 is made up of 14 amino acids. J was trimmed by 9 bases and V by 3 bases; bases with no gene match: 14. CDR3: CSVEREAGVDGQYF. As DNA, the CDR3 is TGCAGCGTTGAGAGGGAGGCGGGAGTGGACGGGCAGTACTTC.

CDR3 nucleotide sequence: TGTGCCAGTTTAGAAGGGGGCGTTGGGGCCAACGTCCTGACTTTC. This translates into CASLEGGVGANVLTF. The chain has TRBV28 and TRBJ2-6, with 7 bases matching TRBD1. V shed 9 bases, J shed 3 bases, and the junction held 8 bases outside the gene matches. The CDR3 length is 15 residues. Germline CDR1 reads MDHEN; CDR2 reads SYDVKM.

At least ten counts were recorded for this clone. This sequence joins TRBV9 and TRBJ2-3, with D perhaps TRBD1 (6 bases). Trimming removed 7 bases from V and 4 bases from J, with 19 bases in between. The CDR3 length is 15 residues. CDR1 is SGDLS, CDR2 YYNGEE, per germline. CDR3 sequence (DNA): TGTGCCAGCGGGAAACAGGGAACAAGCCCAGATACGCAGTATTTT. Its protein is CASGKQGTSPDTQYF.

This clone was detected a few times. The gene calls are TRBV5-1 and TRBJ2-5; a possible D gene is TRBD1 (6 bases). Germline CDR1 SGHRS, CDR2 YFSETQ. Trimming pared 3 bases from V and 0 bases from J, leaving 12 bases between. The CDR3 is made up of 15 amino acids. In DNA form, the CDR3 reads TGCGCCAGCAGCTCCCCGGGACACCACCAAGAGACCCAGTACTTC. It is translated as CASSSPGHHQETQYF. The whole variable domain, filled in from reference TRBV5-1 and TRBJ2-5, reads KAGVTQTPRYLIKTRGQQVTLSCSPISGHRSVSWYQQTPGQGLQFLFEYFSETQRNKGNFPGRFSGRQFSNSRSEMNVSTLELGDSALYLCASSSPGHHQETQYFGPGTRLLVL.

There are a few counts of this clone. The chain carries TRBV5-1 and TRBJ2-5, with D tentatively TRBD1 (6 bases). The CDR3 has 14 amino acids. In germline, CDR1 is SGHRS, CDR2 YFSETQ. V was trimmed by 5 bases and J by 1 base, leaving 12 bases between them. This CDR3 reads CASRVDSIQETQYF. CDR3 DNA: TGCGCCAGCAGAGTGGACAGCATCCAAGAGACCCAGTACTTC. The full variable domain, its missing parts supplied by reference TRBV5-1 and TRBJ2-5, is KAGVTQTPRYLIKTRGQQVTLSCSPISGHRSVSWYQQTPGQGLQFLFEYFSETQRNKGNFPGRFSGRQFSNSRSEMNVSTLELGDSALYLCASRVDSIQETQYFGPGTRLLVL.

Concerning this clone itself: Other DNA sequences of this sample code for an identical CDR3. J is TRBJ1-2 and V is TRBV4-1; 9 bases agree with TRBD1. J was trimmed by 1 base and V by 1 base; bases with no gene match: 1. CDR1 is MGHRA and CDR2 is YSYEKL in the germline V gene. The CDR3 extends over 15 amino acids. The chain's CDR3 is CASSQGQGDNYGYTF. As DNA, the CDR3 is TGCGCCAGCAGCCAAGGACAGGGGGATAACTATGGCTACACCTTC.

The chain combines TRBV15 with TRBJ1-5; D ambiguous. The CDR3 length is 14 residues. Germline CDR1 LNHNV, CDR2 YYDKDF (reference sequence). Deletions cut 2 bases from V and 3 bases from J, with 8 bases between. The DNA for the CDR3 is TGTGCCACCAGCAGAAAACTCGACAATCAGCCCCAGCATTTT. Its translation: CATSRKLDNQPQHF. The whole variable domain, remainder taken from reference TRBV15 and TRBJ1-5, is DAMVIQNPRYQVTQFGKPVTLSCSQTLNHNVMYWYQQKSSQAPKLLFHYYDKDFNNEADTPDNFQSRRPNTSFCFLDIRSPGLGDTAMYLCATSRKLDNQPQHFGDGTRLSIL.

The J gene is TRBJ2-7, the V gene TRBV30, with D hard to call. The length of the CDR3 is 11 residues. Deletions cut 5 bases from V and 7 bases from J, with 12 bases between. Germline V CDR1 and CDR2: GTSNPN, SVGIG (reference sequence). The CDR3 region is CAWATTGEQYF. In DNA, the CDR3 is TGTGCCTGGGCGACAACTGGGGAGCAGTACTTC.

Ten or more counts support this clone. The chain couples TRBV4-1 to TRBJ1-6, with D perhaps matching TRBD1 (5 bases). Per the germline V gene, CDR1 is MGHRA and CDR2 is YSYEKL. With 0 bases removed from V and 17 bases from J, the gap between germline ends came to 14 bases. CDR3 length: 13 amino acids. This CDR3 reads CASSQEADRNIHF. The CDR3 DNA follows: TGCGCCAGCAGCCAAGAGGCCGACAGAAACATCCACTTT.

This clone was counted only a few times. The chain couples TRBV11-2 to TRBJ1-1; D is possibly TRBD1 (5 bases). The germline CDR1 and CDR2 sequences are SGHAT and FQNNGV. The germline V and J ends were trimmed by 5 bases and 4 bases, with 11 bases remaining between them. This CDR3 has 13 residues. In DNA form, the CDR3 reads TGTGCCAGCAGCCTCGTGGGGGGCACTGAAGCTTTCTTT. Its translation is CASSLVGGTEAFF.

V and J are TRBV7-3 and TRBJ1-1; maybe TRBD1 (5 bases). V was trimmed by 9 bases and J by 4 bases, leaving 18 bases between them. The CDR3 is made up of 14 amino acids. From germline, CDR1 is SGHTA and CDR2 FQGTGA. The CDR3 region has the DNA TGTGCCAGTCACCCTGGGGGGGTGGTCACTGAAGCTTTCTTT. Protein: CASHPGGVVTEAFF. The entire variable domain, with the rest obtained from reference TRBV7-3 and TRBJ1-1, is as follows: GAGVSQTPSNKVTEKGKYVELRCDPISGHTALYWYRQSLGQGPEFLIYFQGTGAADDSGLPNDRFFAVRPEGSVSTLKIQRTERGDSAVYLCASHPGGVVTEAFFGQGTRLTVV.

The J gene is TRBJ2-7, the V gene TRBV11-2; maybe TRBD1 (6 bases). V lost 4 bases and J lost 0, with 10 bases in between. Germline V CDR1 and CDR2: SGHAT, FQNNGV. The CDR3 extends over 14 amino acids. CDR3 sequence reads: CASSWDIISYEQYF. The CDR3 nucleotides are TGTGCCAGCAGCTGGGACATAATCTCCTACGAGCAGTACTTC.